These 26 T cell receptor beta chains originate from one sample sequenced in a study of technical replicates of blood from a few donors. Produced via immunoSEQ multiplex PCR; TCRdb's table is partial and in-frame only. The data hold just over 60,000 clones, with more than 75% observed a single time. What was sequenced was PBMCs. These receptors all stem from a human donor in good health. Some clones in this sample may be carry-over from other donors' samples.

This CDR3 reads CAWSRRGRDQYF. The CDR3 DNA sequence: TGTGCCTGGAGCAGGAGGGGGAGGGACCAGTACTTC. V gene TRBV30 combines with J gene TRBJ2-5, with a possible D match to TRBD2 (7 bases). The CDR3 consists of 12 residues. The germline gives CDR1 GTSNPN, CDR2 SVGIG (reference sequence). V was trimmed by 3 bases and J by 10 bases, leaving 15 bases between them.

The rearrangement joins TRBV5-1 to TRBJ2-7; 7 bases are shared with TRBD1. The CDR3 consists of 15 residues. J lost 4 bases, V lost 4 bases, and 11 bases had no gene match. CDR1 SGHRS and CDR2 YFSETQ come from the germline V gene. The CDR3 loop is CASSPLTGYLYEQYF. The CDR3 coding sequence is TGCGCCAGCAGCCCCCTGACAGGGTATCTATACGAGCAGTACTTC.

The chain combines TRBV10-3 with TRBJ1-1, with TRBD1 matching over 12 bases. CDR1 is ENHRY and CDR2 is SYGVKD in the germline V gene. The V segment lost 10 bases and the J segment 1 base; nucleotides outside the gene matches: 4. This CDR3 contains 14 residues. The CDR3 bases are TGTGCCACTGGGGACAGGGGGCAGAACACTGAAGCTTTCTTT. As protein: CATGDRGQNTEAFF.

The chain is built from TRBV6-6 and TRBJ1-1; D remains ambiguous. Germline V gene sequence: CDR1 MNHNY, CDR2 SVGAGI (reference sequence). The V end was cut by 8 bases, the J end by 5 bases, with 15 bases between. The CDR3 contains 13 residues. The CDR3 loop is CASAVTGETEAFF. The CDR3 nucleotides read TGTGCCAGCGCCGTTACCGGAGAGACTGAAGCTTTCTTT.

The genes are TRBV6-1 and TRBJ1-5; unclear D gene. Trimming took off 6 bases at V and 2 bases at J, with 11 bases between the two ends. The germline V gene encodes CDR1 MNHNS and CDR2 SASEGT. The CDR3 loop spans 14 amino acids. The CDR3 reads CASSEVFRNQPQHF. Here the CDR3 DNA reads TGTGCCAGCAGCGAGGTCTTTCGCAATCAGCCCCAGCATTTT.

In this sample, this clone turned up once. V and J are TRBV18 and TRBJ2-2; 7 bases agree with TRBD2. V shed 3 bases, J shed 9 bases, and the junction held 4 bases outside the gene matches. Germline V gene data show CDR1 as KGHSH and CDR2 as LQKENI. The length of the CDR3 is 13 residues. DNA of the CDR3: TGTGCCAGCTCACCGGGAGGGGCCCGGGAGCTGTTTTTT. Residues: CASSPGGARELFF.

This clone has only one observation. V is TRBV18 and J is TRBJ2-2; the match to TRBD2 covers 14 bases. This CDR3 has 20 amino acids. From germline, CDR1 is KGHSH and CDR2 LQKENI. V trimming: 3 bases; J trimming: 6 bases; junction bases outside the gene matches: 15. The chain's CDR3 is CASSPMTTSGRAGGSGELFF. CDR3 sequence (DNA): TGTGCCAGCTCACCGATGACGACTAGCGGGAGGGCCGGGGGATCCGGGGAGCTGTTTTTT.

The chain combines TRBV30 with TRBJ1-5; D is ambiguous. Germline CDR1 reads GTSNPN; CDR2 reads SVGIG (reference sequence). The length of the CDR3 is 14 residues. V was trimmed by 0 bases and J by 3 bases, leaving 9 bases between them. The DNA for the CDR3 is TGTGCCTGGAGTGTAGGAGGTAACAATCAGCCCCAGCATTTT. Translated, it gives CAWSVGGNNQPQHF.

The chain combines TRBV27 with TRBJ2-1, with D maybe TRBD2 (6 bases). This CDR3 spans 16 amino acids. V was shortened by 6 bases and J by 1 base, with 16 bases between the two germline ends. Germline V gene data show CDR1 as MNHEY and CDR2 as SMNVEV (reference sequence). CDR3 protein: CASSGGWGGSYNEQFF. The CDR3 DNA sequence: TGTGCCAGCAGCGGGGGTTGGGGTGGGTCCTACAATGAGCAGTTCTTC.

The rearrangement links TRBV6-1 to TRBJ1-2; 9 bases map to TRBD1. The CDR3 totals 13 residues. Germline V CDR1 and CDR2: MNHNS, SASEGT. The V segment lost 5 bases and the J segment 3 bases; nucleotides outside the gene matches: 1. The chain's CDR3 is CASSRQGDYGYTF. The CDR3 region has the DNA TGTGCCAGCAGTAGACAGGGGGACTATGGCTACACCTTC.

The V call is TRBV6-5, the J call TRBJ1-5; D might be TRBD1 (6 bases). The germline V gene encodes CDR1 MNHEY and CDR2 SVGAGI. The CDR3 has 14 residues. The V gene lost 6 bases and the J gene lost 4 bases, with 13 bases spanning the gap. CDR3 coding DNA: TGTGCCAGCAGCCCCCGGCAGGGGAATCAGCCCCAGCATTTT. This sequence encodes CASSPRQGNQPQHF.

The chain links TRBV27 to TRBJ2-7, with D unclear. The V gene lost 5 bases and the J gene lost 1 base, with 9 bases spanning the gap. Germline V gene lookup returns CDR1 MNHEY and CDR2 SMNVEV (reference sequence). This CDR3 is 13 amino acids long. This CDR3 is CASSPPLSYEQYF. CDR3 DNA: TGTGCCAGCAGTCCCCCCCTTTCCTACGAGCAGTACTTC.

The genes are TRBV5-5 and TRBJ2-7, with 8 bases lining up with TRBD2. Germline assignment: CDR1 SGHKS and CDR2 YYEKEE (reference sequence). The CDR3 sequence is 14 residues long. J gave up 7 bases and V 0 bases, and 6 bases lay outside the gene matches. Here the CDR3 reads CASSLEAGAREQYF. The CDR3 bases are TGTGCCAGCAGCTTGGAAGCGGGAGCAAGGGAGCAGTACTTC. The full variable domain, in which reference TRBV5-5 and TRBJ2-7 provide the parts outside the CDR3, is DAGVTQSPTHLIKTRGQQVTLRCSPISGHKSVSWYQQVLGQGPQFIFQYYEKEERGRGNFPDRFSARQFPNYSSELNVNALLLGDSALYLCASSLEAGAREQYFGPGTRLTVT.

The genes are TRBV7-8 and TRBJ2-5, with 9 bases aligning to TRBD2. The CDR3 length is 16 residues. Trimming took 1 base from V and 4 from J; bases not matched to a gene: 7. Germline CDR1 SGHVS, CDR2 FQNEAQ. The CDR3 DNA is TGTGCCAGCAGCTTAGTAGGGACTAGCCGCGTAGAGACCCAGTACTTC. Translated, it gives CASSLVGTSRVETQYF.

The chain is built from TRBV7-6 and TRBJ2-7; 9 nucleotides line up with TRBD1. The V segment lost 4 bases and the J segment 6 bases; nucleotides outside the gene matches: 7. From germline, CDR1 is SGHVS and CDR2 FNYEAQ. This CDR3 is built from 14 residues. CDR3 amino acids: CASSSDRGGGEQYF. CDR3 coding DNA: TGTGCCAGCAGCTCGGACAGGGGCGGGGGCGAGCAGTACTTC.

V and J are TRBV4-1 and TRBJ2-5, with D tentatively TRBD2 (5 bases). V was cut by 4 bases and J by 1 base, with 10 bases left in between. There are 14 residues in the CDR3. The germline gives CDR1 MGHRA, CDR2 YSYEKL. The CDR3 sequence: CASSLSGAQETQYF. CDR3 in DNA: TGCGCCAGCAGCCTAAGCGGAGCCCAAGAGACCCAGTACTTC.

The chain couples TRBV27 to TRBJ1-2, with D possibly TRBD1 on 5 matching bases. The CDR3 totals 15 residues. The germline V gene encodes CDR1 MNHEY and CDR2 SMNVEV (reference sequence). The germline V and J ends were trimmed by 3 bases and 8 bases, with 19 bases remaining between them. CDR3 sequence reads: CASSLGPGTPLGYTF. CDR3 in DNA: TGTGCCAGCAGTTTGGGGCCAGGGACTCCTCTAGGCTACACCTTC.

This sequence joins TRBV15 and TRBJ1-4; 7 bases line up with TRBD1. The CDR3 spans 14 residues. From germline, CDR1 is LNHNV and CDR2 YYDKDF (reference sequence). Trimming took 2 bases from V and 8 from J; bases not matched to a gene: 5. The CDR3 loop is CATSRRQGWEKLFF. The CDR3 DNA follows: TGTGCCACCAGCAGAAGACAGGGCTGGGAAAAACTGTTTTTT.

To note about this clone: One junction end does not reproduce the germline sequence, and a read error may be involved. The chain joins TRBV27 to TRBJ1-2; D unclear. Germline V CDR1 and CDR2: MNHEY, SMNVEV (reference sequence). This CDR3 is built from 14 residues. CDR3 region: CASSLSQAGYGYTF. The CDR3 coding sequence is TGTGCCAGCAGTCTATCCCAAGCGGGCTATGGCTACACCTTC.

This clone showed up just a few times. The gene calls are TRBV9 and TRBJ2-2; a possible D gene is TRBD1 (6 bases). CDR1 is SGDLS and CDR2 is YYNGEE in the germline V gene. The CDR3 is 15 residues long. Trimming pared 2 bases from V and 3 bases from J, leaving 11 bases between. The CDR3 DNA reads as TGTGCCAGCAGCGTCTTCAAGGGGGACACCGGGGAGCTGTTTTTT. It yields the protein CASSVFKGDTGELFF.

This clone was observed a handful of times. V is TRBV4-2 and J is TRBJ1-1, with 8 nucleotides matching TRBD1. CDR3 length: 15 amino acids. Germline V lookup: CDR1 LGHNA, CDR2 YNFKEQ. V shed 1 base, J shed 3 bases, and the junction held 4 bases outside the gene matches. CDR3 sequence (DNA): TGTGCCAGCAGCCAAGGGACAGGGTACGACACTGAAGCTTTCTTT. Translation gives CASSQGTGYDTEAFF.

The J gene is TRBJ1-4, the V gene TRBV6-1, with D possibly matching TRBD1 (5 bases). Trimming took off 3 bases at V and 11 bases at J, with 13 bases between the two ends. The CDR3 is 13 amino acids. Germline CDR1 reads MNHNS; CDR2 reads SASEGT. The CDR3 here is CASSDRQGGKLFF. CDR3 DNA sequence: TGTGCCAGCAGTGATCGGCAGGGAGGGAAACTGTTTTTT.

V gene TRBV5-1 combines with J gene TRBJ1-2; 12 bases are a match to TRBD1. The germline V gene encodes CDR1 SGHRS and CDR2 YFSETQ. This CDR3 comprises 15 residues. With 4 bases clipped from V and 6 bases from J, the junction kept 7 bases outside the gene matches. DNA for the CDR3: TGCGCCAGCAGCGTCCGGGACAGGGGGCGGGATGGCTACACCTTC. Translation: CASSVRDRGRDGYTF. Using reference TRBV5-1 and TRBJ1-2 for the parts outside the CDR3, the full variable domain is KAGVTQTPRYLIKTRGQQVTLSCSPISGHRSVSWYQQTPGQGLQFLFEYFSETQRNKGNFPGRFSGRQFSNSRSEMNVSTLELGDSALYLCASSVRDRGRDGYTFGSGTRLTVV.

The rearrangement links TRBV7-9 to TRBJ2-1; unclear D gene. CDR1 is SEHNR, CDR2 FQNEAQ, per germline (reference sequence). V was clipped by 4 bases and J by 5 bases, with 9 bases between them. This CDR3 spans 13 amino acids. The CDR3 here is CASSYPVHNEQFF. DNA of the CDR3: TGTGCCAGCAGCTACCCGGTCCACAATGAGCAGTTCTTC.

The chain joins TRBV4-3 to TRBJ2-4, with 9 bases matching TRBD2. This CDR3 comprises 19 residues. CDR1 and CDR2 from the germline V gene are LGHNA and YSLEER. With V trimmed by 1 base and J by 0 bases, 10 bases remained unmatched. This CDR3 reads CASSQGYASGVLAKNIQYF. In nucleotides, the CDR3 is TGCGCCAGCAGCCAAGGTTACGCTAGCGGGGTACTAGCCAAAAACATTCAGTACTTC.

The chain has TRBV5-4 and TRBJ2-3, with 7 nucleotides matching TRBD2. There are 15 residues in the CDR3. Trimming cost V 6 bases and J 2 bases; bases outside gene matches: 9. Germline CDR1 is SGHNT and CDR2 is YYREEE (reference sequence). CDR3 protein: CASTRGGGYTDTQYF. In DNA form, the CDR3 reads TGTGCCAGCACCCGCGGCGGGGGATACACAGATACGCAGTATTTT.